The 3 T cell receptor beta chains reported below all come from one sample, sequenced in a study of Graves' ophthalmopathy and Graves' hyperthyroidism. RNA served as the template for amplifying TCR beta CDR3 regions. HTBI primers served in a first-round RT-PCR, which a second-round multiplex PCR followed. TCRdb redid the calling of the multiplex PCR reads with MiXCR, one entry per CDR3 protein. The sample lists 210,000 or so distinct CDR3 sequences; less than 30% were seen once. Sequenced: peripheral blood. All receptors derive from a man between 50 and 59 years old with Graves' ophthalmopathy.

This clonotype came up many times. As DNA, the CDR3 is TGTGCCAGCAGCTTAGCCTTCACCCGCTCTCGGACAGGGGGCAACACTGAAGCTTTCTTT. Translation: CASSLAFTRSRTGGNTEAFF. The chain combines TRBV7-8 with TRBJ1-1; 11 bases align to TRBD1. Trimming took 0 bases from V and 2 from J; bases not matched to a gene: 14. This CDR3 contains 20 residues. In germline, CDR1 is SGHVS, CDR2 FQNEAQ.

Ten or more counts support this clonotype. The chain links TRBV12-5 to TRBJ2-5, with 10 positions matching TRBD1. The CDR3 is 13 amino acids. The J segment lost 4 bases and the V segment lost 6 bases, leaving 2 bases of the junction unmatched. The germline V gene has CDR1 LGHNT and CDR2 FRNRAP. The CDR3 protein is CASGTGGLETQYF. For the CDR3, the DNA is TGTGCTAGTGGGACAGGGGGCTTAGAGACCCAGTACTTC.

The chain carries TRBV12-3 or TRBV12-4 and TRBJ1-5; D gene unclear. V gave up 6 bases and J gave up 0 bases, with 12 bases separating them. The CDR3 is made up of 15 amino acids. The CDR3 DNA reads TGTGCCAGCAGCCCCCGGACGAGTAGCAATCAGCCCCAGCATTTT. Protein product: CASSPRTSSNQPQHF.